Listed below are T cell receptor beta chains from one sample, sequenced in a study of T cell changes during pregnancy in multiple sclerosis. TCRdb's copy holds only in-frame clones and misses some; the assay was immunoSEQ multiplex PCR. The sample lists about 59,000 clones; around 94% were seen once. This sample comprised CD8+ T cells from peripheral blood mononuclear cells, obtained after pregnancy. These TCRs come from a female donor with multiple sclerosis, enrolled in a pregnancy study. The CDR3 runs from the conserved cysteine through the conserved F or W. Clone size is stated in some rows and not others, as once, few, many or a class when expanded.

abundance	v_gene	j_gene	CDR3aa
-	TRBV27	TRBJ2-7	CASSYRFSYEQYF
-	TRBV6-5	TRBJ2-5	CASSYSSFHSQETQYF
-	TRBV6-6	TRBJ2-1	CASAGGTYNEQFF
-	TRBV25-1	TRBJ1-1	CASRETGSFGNTEAFF
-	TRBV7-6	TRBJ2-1	CASSLGGSNNEQFF
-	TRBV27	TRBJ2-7	CASSLNLGQNYEQYF
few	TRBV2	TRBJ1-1	CASSVRNTEAFF
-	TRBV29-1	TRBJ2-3	CSSRASGSTDTQYF
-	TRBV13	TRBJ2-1	CASSLGTGIYNEQFF
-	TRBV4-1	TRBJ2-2	CASSQRGNTGELFF
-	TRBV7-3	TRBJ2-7	CASSFGSASEQYF
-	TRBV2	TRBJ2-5	CASSDPRGQVGETQYF
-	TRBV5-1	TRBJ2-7	CASRQGTYEQYF
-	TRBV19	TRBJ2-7	CASSTKPNTGISTYEQYF
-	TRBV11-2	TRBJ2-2	CASSLVGRASGELFF
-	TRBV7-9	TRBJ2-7	CASSSPGGRNEQYF
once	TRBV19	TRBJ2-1	CASSWTRAYNEQFF
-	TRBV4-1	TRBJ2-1	CASSQEGGAYNEQFF
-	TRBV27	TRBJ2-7	CASSSTGGNSYEQYF
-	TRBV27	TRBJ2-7	CASSFSGQSYEQYF